Following are 14 T cell receptor beta chains from one sample sequenced in a study of blood T cell repertoires in COVID-19. Produced via immunoSEQ multiplex PCR; TCRdb's table is partial and in-frame only. The sample yields 250,000 to 300,000 clones, around 90% seen once. Material for sequencing was peripheral blood. The source of these receptors is a woman aged 50 to 60 with COVID-19, enrolled during active disease.

Concerning this clone itself: A junction boundary mismatches the germline segment, possibly from a read error. The CDR3 is CASSLGLASTGELFF. DNA for the CDR3: TGTGCTAGCAGCTTGGGTCTAGCGAGCACCGGGGAGCTGTTTTTT. V gene TRBV7-7 combines with J gene TRBJ2-2, with D tentatively TRBD2 (6 bases). The CDR3 sequence is 15 residues long. The V gene's germline CDR1 is SSHAT and CDR2 FNYEAQ (reference sequence).

This clone was recorded only once. V usage is TRBV27 and J usage is TRBJ2-7; 8 nucleotides match TRBD2. This CDR3 spans 17 amino acids. Germline V gene data show CDR1 as MNHEY and CDR2 as SMNVEV (reference sequence). The J segment lost 0 bases and the V segment lost 6 bases, leaving 13 bases of the junction unmatched. The DNA of the CDR3 is TGTGCCAGCAGGGGAACTAGCGGAGGCCCTAACTCCTACGAGCAGTACTTC. Protein product: CASRGTSGGPNSYEQYF.

The chain has TRBV30 and TRBJ2-6, with 8 nucleotides matching TRBD1. Germline assignment: CDR1 GTSNPN and CDR2 SVGIG (reference sequence). The CDR3 length is 16 residues. J gave up 3 bases and V 3 bases, and 7 bases lay outside the gene matches. The CDR3 DNA follows: TGTGCCTGGAGCCAGGGGGCGAATGGTGGGGCCAACGTCCTGACTTTC. This gives the protein CAWSQGANGGANVLTF.

V and J are TRBV15 and TRBJ2-7; TRBD2 might be the D (6 bases). The germline V gene encodes CDR1 LNHNV and CDR2 YYDKDF (reference sequence). The CDR3 is 16 residues long. The germline V and J ends were trimmed by 5 bases and 2 bases, with 19 bases remaining between them. The CDR3, as DNA: TGTGCCACCAGCCCCGTGACGGGACTTTTCGCCTACGAGCAGTACTTC. Translation gives CATSPVTGLFAYEQYF.

The chain carries TRBV27 and TRBJ2-1; 13 bases are shared with TRBD2. Unmatched junction bases numbered 7, after V lost 4 bases and J lost 7 bases. CDR1 and CDR2 (germline): MNHEY, SMNVEV (reference sequence). This CDR3 region has 16 residues. The CDR3 loop is CASSSRLAGGLNEQFF. CDR3 nucleotides: TGTGCCAGCAGTTCCCGACTAGCGGGAGGTTTAAATGAGCAGTTCTTC.

This rearrangement joins TRBV18 to TRBJ2-1; D may be TRBD2 (6 bases). CDR1 and CDR2 (germline): KGHSH, LQKENI. This CDR3 is 15 amino acids long. The V end lost 6 bases, the J end lost 8 bases, and 20 bases lay between the germline ends. The CDR3 sequence is CASSQTTSSSDEQFF. In DNA form, the CDR3 reads TGTGCCAGCTCCCAGACGACTAGTTCTAGCGATGAGCAGTTCTTC.

CDR3 residues: CASSFGTQSYNEQFF. DNA for the CDR3: TGCGCCAGCAGCTTTGGGACACAGAGCTACAATGAGCAGTTCTTC. The gene calls are TRBV5-1 and TRBJ2-1; weak D call: TRBD1 (6 bases). There are 15 residues in the CDR3. In germline, CDR1 is SGHRS, CDR2 YFSETQ. V was pared by 2 bases and J by 3 bases, with 12 bases between.

The V and J genes are TRBV10-1 and TRBJ2-2; 9 positions agree with TRBD1. V was pared by 6 bases and J by 4 bases, with 9 bases of the junction left unmatched. The CDR3 covers 16 residues. The germline V gene has CDR1 WNHNN and CDR2 SYGVQD (reference sequence). The CDR3 here is CASSTRQGVGTGELFF. CDR3 DNA: TGCGCCAGCAGCACCCGACAGGGGGTAGGCACCGGGGAGCTGTTTTTT.

There are a few counts of this clone. V and J are TRBV19 and TRBJ2-5, with TRBD1 matching over 8 bases. With 3 bases clipped from V and 5 bases from J, the junction kept 8 bases outside the gene matches. The CDR3 has 15 residues. Per germline, CDR1 LNHDA and CDR2 SQIVND (reference sequence). CDR3 sequence: CASSIGAGGLETQYF. The CDR3 DNA reads as TGTGCCAGTAGTATTGGGGCAGGGGGCTTGGAGACCCAGTACTTC.

This chain uses TRBV5-3 with TRBJ1-6; D gene ambiguous. TRBV5-3 counts as an open reading frame of uncertain function. The V and J ends lost 0 bases and 5 bases respectively, with 12 bases between them. This CDR3 spans 16 amino acids. CDR3 coding DNA: TGTGCCAGAAGCTTGGGTCAAACAGTCGATAATTCACCCCTCCACTTT. Residues: CARSLGQTVDNSPLHF.

The chain uses TRBV6-2 or TRBV6-3 and TRBJ2-5; 10 bases align to TRBD2. The CDR3 runs to 15 residues. V shed 2 bases and J 5 bases; nucleotides not matched to a gene: 5. The germline CDR1 and CDR2 sequences are MNHEY and SVGEGT. The CDR3 loop reads CASSYPLAGVETQYF. The CDR3 nucleotides read TGTGCCAGCAGTTACCCGCTAGCGGGAGTGGAGACCCAGTACTTC.

The chain couples TRBV6-6 to TRBJ1-1; TRBD1 matches 7 bases. Germline CDR1 and CDR2: MNHNY and SVGAGI (reference sequence). The CDR3 sequence is 14 residues long. The V gene end was trimmed by 7 bases and the J gene end by 4 bases; junction bases not matched to a gene: 9. The CDR3 sequence is CASILGGTSTEAFF. As DNA, the CDR3 is TGTGCCAGCATCTTAGGGGGCACCTCCACTGAAGCTTTCTTT.

This rearrangement joins TRBV24-1 to TRBJ2-3; D unresolved. This CDR3 is 15 amino acids long. Germline assignment: CDR1 KGHDR and CDR2 SFDVKD. V lost 3 bases, J lost 0 bases, and 9 bases lay in between. The CDR3 region has the DNA TGTGCCACCAGTGATATCGGCGGTAGCACAGATACGCAGTATTTT. This gives the protein CATSDIGGSTDTQYF.

This clone was detected only a few times. The CDR3 protein is CAWIIGGPNYGYTF. CDR3 nucleotide sequence: TGTGCCTGGATAATAGGGGGCCCTAACTATGGCTACACCTTC. This rearrangement joins TRBV30 to TRBJ1-2, with 7 bases aligning to TRBD1. Per germline, CDR1 GTSNPN and CDR2 SVGIG (reference sequence). Germline trimming cut 4 bases from V and 0 bases from J; bases unmatched to any gene: 5. The CDR3 is made up of 14 amino acids.